What follows describes a single TCR beta chain. In the source study's methods: Amplification from reference gene primers served as the basis for estimated nucleated cell counts. Assay: immunoSEQ multiplex PCR; the TCRdb copy retains only in-frame clones and omits some. Clone size and the V and J calls come from that table; the DNA yielded D and trimming. The table lists over 150,000 clones, roughly 88% of them singletons. The CDR3 has 18 residues. These data come from a study of blood T cell repertoires in COVID-19. The genes are TRBV21-1 and TRBJ1-5; the tabulated D call, TRBD1, remains unverified against the DNA. TRBV21-1 is described as a pseudogene. Sequencing was performed on peripheral blood. The clonotype comes from a woman aged 80 or over with active or convalescent COVID-19. CDR3 amino acids: CASSKTVAGTAANQPQHF. Written as DNA, the CDR3 is TGTGCCAGCAGCAAAACGGTCGCCGGGACAGCCGCCAATCAGCCCCAGCATTTT.